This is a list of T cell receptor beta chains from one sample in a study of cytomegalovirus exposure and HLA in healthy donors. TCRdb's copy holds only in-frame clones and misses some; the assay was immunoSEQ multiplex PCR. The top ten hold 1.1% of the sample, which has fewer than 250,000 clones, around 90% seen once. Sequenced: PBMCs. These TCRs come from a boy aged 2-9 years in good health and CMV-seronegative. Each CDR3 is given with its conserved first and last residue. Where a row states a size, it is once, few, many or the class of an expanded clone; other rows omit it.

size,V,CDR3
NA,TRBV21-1,CASSKATVGVNEKLFF
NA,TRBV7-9,CSSSLVGQGGGETQYF
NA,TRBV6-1,CASRPPGQDYTEAFF
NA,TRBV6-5,CASSYSSQATQYF
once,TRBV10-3,CAISETLASETQYF
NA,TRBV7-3,CASSLAGGTDTQYF
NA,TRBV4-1,CASSLGLAGGPPLGETQYF
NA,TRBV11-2,CASSLGDSEQYF
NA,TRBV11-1,CASSSWTGPRADTQYF
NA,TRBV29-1,CSVDITGLAGGSPQETQYF
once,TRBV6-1,CASMLTENSPLHF
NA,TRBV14,CASSQDHYEQYF
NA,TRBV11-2,CASSPNRGLYNEQFF
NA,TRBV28,CASSLSDRKGQGWLFF
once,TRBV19,CASSKAQGSGFYEQYF
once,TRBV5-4,CASTGQTTSEQYF